This T cell receptor (beta chain) was identified during a study of cytomegalovirus exposure and HLA in healthy donors. Findings of the study overall: Listed as cytomegalovirus-associated were over 150 TCR beta chains.

CDR1 and CDR2 (germline): PRHDT, FYEKMQ (reference sequence). The V gene end was trimmed by 0 bases and the J gene end by 15 bases; junction bases not matched to a gene: 12. This CDR3 is built from 16 residues. Clones were read by immunoSEQ multiplex PCR, and TCRdb kept only the in-frame ones, dropping some. Of tens of thousands of clones in the sample, approximately 94% are singletons; the top ten hold roughly 1.4%. Concerning this clone: The target antigen is unknown.

V gene TRBV13 combines with J gene TRBJ2-1; the match to TRBD1 covers 12 bases. The receptor's source is a man aged 18 to 29 in good health and CMV-seropositive. The source material was PBMCs. The CDR3 loop is CASSLGPGQGASPGFF. In DNA form, the CDR3 reads TGTGCCAGCAGCTTAGGCCCGGGACAGGGGGCTTCTCCCGGGTTCTTC.